This T cell receptor beta chain was profiled in a study of regulatory T cells in long-lasting Graves disease. This clonotype occurred many times. TCR beta libraries were built with iRepertoire HTBI primers and Arm-PCR of CDR3 regions. A single record per CDR3 protein comes from TCRdb applying MiXCR to the multiplex PCR reads. This sample has over 350,000 distinct CDR3 sequences, with approximately 16% found just once. Germline trimming cut 4 bases from V and 2 bases from J; bases unmatched to any gene: 5. CDR1 is SEHNR, CDR2 FQNEAQ, per germline (reference sequence). The CDR3 runs to 14 residues. Time point reported: newly diagnosed GD, antithyroid drugs for less than 3 months. TCR sequences were obtained from RNA taken from PBMCs. These same records also appear under a second study, on T cells in Graves' hyperthyroidism and ophthalmopathy. Turning to that study: Ophthalmopathy prediction by the model preceded onset by a median approximately 6.9 months.

The specimen was peripheral blood mononuclear cells (PBMCs), collected at new diagnosis, from a patient treated with antithyroid drugs. This clonotype was obtained from a woman aged 40 to 49 with Graves disease. This chain uses TRBV7-9 with TRBJ2-7; TRBD1 agrees at 7 bases. Here the CDR3 DNA reads TGTGCCAGCAGCTCGGGACAGCCTCCCTACGAGCAGTACTTC. Translated: CASSSGQPPYEQYF.